Here is one T cell receptor beta chain with its context. The antigen is unknown. Naive CD4+ T cells were purified with Tregs depleted by CD25. Constant-region reverse primers amplified full-length variable regions, followed by semi-nested Nested Universal Primer A PCR. One entry per CDR3 protein results from TCRdb running MiXCR on the 5' RACE reads. Of tens of thousands of distinct CDR3 sequences in the sample, around 30% were seen once. Study conclusions and caveats: In terms of TCR gene usage, tumor memory CD4+ T cells clustered together with blood and lymph node memory CD4+ cells, as well as with lymph node naive CD4+ cells. Tumor-infiltrating Treg TCR alpha and beta sequences overlapped most with tumor naive CD4+ T cells, then blood naive.

V lost 2 bases and J 0 bases, leaving 13 bases between the germline ends. There are 16 residues in the CDR3. Germline CDR1 is MNHNY and CDR2 is SVGAGI (reference sequence). The chain is built from TRBV6-6 and TRBJ1-1, with D possibly TRBD1 on 6 matching bases. The sequenced material came from tumor-infiltrating naive CD4+ T cells sorted from the breast tumor. Subset indicated: naive CD4+ T cells, CD4+CD45RA+CD25-. The source is a female donor with breast cancer. CDR3 protein: CASSYPRTDMNTEAFF. CDR3 DNA: TGTGCCAGCAGTTACCCGAGGACAGACATGAACACTGAAGCTTTCTTT.